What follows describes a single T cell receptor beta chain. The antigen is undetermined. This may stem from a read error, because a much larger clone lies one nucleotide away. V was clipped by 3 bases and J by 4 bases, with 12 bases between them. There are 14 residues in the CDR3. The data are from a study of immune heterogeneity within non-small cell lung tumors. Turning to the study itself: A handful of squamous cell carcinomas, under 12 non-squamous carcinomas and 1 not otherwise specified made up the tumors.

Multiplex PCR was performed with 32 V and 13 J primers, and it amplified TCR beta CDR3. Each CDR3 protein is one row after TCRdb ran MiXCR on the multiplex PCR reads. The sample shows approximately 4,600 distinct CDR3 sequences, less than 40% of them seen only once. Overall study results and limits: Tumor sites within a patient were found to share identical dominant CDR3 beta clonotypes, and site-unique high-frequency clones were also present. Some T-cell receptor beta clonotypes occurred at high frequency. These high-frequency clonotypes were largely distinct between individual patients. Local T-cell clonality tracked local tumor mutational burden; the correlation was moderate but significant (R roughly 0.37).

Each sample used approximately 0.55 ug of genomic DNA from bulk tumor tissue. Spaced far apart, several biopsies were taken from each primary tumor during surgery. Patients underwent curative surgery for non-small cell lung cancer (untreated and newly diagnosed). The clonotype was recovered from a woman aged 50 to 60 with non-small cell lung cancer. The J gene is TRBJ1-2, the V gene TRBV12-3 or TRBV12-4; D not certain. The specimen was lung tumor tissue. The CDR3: CASSFSVGIYGYTF. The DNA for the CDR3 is TGTGCCAGCAGTTTTAGTGTAGGGATCTATGGCTACACCTTC.